A single sample is the source of the 8 T cell receptor beta chains below, sequenced in a study of metastatic and nonmetastatic thyroid tumors (dated by TCRdb to about 2020). No treatment had been received by any patient before thyroid surgery. The library was obtained by PCR. Data came from an Illumina HiSeq 4000. In-frame beta chains were kept once TCRdb had trimmed the public reads at Q25 with fastp and called clones with MiXCR. Here the sample has tens of thousands of clones; approximately 13% occur a single time. In total, the top ten clones hold 4.5% to 6% of the sample. What was sequenced was blood. These receptors originate from a female donor with papillary thyroid cancer or a benign thyroid nodule (not recorded which). Some clones in this sample may be carry-over from other donors' samples.

On this clone itself: A much larger clone lies a single base off, so this may be a read error. The genes are TRBV20-1 and TRBJ2-3, with D maybe TRBD2 (6 bases). The CDR3 is 13 amino acids. The germline gives CDR1 DFQATT, CDR2 SNEGSKA (reference sequence). The CDR3 DNA sequence: TGCAGGTGCTCTAGCGTCCACACAGATACGCGGTATTTT. Its protein product is CRCSSVHTDTRYF.

In regard to this clone: A much larger clone differs from this one at a single base, so this may be a read error. V usage is TRBV28 and J usage is TRBJ2-7; 7 bases fit TRBD2. Germline V gene data show CDR1 as MDHEN and CDR2 as SYDVKM. CDR3 length: 16 amino acids. After removal of 3 bases from V and 5 bases from J, the junction contained 13 bases not matched to a gene. CDR3 in amino acids: CASSLRMWEGINEQYF. The CDR3 DNA reads TGTGCCAGCAGTTTGAGGATGTGGGAGGGTATTAACGAGCAGTACTTC. The full variable domain, completed using reference TRBV28 and TRBJ2-7, is DVKVTQSSRYLVKRTGEKVFLECVQDMDHENMFWYRQDPGLGLRLIYFSYDVKMKEKGDIPEGYSVSREKKERFSLILESASTNQTSMYLCASSLRMWEGINEQYFGPGTRLTVT.

There are many counts of this clone. Other DNA sequences in this specimen translate into the identical CDR3. J is TRBJ2-7 and V is TRBV6-1; 12 bases are a match to TRBD2. This CDR3 spans 14 amino acids. V shed 8 bases and J 6 bases; nucleotides not matched to a gene: 8. CDR1 and CDR2 (germline): MNHNS, SASEGT. The CDR3 nucleotides read TGTGCCAGCTCTAGCGGGAGGGCCCAGGGCGAGCAGTACTTC. Its translation is CASSSGRAQGEQYF.

There are many counts of this clone. The rearrangement joins TRBV28 to TRBJ1-2; a weak D match, TRBD1 (6 bases). CDR1 and CDR2 from the germline V gene are MDHEN and SYDVKM. This CDR3 has 15 residues. Between the trimmed V and J ends, which lost 3 bases and 6 bases, there was a span of 17 bases. The CDR3 here is CASSLGGAAGDGYTF. The CDR3 region has the DNA TGTGCCAGCAGTTTGGGAGGGGCCGCAGGGGATGGCTACACCTTC.

This clone was seen repeatedly, ten times or more. CDR3: CAAETSGISYNEQFF. The CDR3, as DNA: TGTGCCGCTGAGACTAGCGGGATTTCCTACAATGAGCAGTTCTTC. The chain joins TRBV30 to TRBJ2-1; 11 bases fit TRBD2. Trimming took 8 bases from V and 1 from J; bases not matched to a gene: 7. Germline V CDR1 and CDR2: GTSNPN, SVGIG (reference sequence). This CDR3 region has 15 residues.

This clone was recorded only once. The CDR3 DNA follows: TGTGCCTGGAGTAGGGACGGGGAGGCCGGGGAGCTGTTTTTT. Its protein is CAWSRDGEAGELFF. The gene calls are TRBV30 and TRBJ2-2; tentatively, D is TRBD2 (6 bases). Between the trimmed V and J ends, which lost 2 bases and 6 bases, there was a span of 13 bases. There are 14 residues in the CDR3. Germline V lookup: CDR1 GTSNPN, CDR2 SVGIG (reference sequence).

The chain employs TRBV4-2 and TRBJ2-7, with 9 bases identical to TRBD2. The CDR3 runs to 15 residues. Germline assignment: CDR1 LGHNA and CDR2 YNFKEQ. J lost 4 bases, V lost 2 bases, and 6 bases had no gene match. For the CDR3, the DNA is TGTGCCAGCAGCCAATTGGGCGGGGGGGCATACGAGCAGTACTTC. Translated: CASSQLGGGAYEQYF.

This clone was found many times. This chain joins TRBV4-3 and TRBJ2-7; 9 positions match TRBD1. Per germline, CDR1 LGHNA and CDR2 YSLEER. The CDR3 loop spans 17 amino acids. V was pared by 0 bases and J by 3 bases, with 9 bases of the junction left unmatched. CDR3 amino acids: CASSQELPVTGGYEQYF. In DNA form, the CDR3 reads TGCGCCAGCAGCCAAGAACTCCCCGTGACAGGGGGCTACGAGCAGTACTTC.